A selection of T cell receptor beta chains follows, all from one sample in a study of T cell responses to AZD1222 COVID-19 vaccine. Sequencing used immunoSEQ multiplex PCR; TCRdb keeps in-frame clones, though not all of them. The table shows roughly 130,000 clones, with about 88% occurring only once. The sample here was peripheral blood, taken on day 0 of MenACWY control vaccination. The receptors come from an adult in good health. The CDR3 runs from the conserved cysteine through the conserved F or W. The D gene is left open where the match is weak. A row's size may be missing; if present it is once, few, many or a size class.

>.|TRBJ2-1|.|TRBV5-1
TGCGCCAGCAGGAAGGAACCCTACAATGAGCAGTTCTTC
CASRKEPYNEQFF
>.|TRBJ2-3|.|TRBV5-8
TGTGCCAGCAGCCCCGTAGATACGCAGTATTTT
CASSPVDTQYF
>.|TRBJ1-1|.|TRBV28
TGTGCCAGCAGTTTAGTCGCCGGTACGTATGAAGCTTTCTTT
CASSLVAGTYEAFF
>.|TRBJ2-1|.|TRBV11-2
TGTGCCAGCAGCTGGGCGGTCCATGAGCAGTTCTTC
CASSWAVHEQFF
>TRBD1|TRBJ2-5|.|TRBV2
TGTGCCAGCAAAGGGACAGACCAAGAGACCCAGTACTTC
CASKGTDQETQYF
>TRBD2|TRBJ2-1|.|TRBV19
TGTGCCAGTAGTCCGCCCGGGAGGGGGTACAATGAGCAGTTCTTC
CASSPPGRGYNEQFF
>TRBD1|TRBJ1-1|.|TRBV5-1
TGCGCCAGCAGCTCATATCAGGGGGGTAGTGAAGCTTTCTTT
CASSSYQGGSEAFF
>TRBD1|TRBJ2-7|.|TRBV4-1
TGCGCCAGCAGCCAAGTAACAGGGGTCTTGGAGTACTTC
CASSQVTGVLEYF
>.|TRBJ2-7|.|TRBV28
TGTGCCAGCAGTGGGGCGAATTCCTACGAGCAGTACTTC
CASSGANSYEQYF
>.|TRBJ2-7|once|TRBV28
TGTGCCAGCAGTTTTTACTCCAGGGCGTCGCGGGAGCAGTACTTC
CASSFYSRASREQYF
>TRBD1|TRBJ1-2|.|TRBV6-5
TGTGCCAGCAGTTCTTGGACAGGACCAAGGGGCTACACCTTC
CASSSWTGPRGYTF
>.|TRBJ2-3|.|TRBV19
TGTGCCAGTAGTATAGAGAGAACTAGCACAGATACGCAGTATTTT
CASSIERTSTDTQYF
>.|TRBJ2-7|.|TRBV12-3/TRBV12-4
TGTGCCAGCAGAGCCGAATTAGGGGTGGAGCAGTACTTC
CASRAELGVEQYF
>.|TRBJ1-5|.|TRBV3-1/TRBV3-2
TGTGCCAGCAGCCAAGGGCAGGGAGGGGTTCAGCCCCAGCATTTT
CASSQGQGGVQPQHF
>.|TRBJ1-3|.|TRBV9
TGTGCCAGCAGCGTAGTTGCCGGGACGGCTGGAAACACCATATATTTT
CASSVVAGTAGNTIYF
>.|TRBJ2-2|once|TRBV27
TGTGCCAGCAGTAAGGGACCGGCGGGATGGACCGGGGAGCTGTTTTTT
CASSKGPAGWTGELFF
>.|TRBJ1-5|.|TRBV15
TGTGCCACCAGCAGGATAGAAGGGACATGGACGAGAAATCAGCCCCAGCATTTT
CATSRIEGTWTRNQPQHF
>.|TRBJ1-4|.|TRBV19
TGTGCCAGTAGTTTCCGACTAGCAACTAATGAAAAACTGTTTTTT
CASSFRLATNEKLFF
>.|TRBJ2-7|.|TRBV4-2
TGTGCCAGCAGCCAAGAGGCAGGGGGGCGGAGATACTTC
CASSQEAGGRRYF
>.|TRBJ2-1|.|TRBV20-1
TGCAGTGCTAGTCGAACAGCCAACTACAATGAGCAGTTCTTC
CSASRTANYNEQFF
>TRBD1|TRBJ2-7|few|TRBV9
TGTGCCAGCAGCGATTCGACAGGGTACGAGCAGTACTTC
CASSDSTGYEQYF
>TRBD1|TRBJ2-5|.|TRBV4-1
TGCGCCAGCAGCCGCACAGGGGCCCAAGAGACCCAGTACTTC
CASSRTGAQETQYF
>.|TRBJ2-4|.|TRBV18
TGTGCCAGCTCACCACGGCCAGGGGCGGCCAAAAACATTCAGTACTTC
CASSPRPGAAKNIQYF
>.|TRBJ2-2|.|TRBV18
TGTGCCAGCTCACCACGGGGGGCTGGCACCGGGGAGCTGTTTTTT
CASSPRGAGTGELFF
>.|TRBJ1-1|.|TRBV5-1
TGCGCCAGCAGCGGGACCGACGGCCAGATGGCTGAAGCTTTCTTT
CASSGTDGQMAEAFF
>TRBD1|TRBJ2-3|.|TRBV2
TGTGCCAGCAGAGCGCTACGACAGGGTGCCACAGATACGCAGTATTTT
CASRALRQGATDTQYF
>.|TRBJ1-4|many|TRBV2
TGTGCCAGCAGTGAAGCGAGCGAAAAACTGTTTTTT
CASSEASEKLFF
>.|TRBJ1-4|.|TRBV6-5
TGTGCCAGCAGTCAGGGAAAACTGTTTTTT
CASSQGKLFF
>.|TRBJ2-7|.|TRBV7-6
TGTGCCAGCAGCTTAGCGCAAAAAGGCCTCTCCTACGAGCAGTACTTC
CASSLAQKGLSYEQYF
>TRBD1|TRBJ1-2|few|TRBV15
TGTGCCACCAGCAGGCAACGACAGGGTCGTCTTGGCTACACCTTC
CATSRQRQGRLGYTF
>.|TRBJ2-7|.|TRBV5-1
TGCGCCAGCAGCGCTGCAGGGGAGCAGTACTTC
CASSAAGEQYF
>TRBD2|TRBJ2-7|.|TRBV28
TGTGCCAGCAGTTTCTCCCTAGCGGGAGTGTACGAGCAGTACTTC
CASSFSLAGVYEQYF
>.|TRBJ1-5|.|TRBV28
TGTGCCAGCAGTGCTGATCAGCCCCAGCATTTT
CASSADQPQHF
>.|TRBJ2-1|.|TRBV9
TGTGCCAGCAGCGTAGTCTCAGCGGGTTCCTACAATGAGCAGTTCTTC
CASSVVSAGSYNEQFF
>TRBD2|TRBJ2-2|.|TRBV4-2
TGTGCCAGCAGCCACGCCAGCGGGACGAACACCGGGGAGCTGTTTTTT
CASSHASGTNTGELFF
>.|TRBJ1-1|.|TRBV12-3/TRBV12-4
TGTGCCAGCAGTTTAACGGGGAACACTGAAGCTTTCTTT
CASSLTGNTEAFF
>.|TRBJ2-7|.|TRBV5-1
TGCGCCAGCAGTCCTTGGGGGAACGGCGACGAGCAGTACTTC
CASSPWGNGDEQYF
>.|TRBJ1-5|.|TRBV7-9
TGTGCCAGCAGCTTAGCGGAGAATAGCAATCAGCCCCAGCATTTT
CASSLAENSNQPQHF
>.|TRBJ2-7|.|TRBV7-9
TGTGCCAGCAGCTTAAGCTACGAGCAGTACTTC
CASSLSYEQYF
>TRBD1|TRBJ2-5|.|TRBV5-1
TGCGCCAGCAGCCCCGGGACAGGGGGCTCGGAGACCCAGTACTTC
CASSPGTGGSETQYF
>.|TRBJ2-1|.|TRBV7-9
TGTGCCAGCAGCCCTGGGGGCAATGAGCAGTTCTTC
CASSPGGNEQFF